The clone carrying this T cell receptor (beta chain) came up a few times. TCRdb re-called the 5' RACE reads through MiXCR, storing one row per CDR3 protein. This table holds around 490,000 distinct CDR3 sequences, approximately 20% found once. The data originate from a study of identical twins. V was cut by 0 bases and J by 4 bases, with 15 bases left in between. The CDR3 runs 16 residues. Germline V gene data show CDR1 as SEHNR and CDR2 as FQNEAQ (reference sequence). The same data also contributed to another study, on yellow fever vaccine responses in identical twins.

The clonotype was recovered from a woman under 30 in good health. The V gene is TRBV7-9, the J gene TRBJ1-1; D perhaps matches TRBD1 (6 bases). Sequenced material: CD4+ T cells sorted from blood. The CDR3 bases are TGTGCCAGCAGCTTAGCACGGGGGGCGCGGAGCACTGAAGCTTTCTTT. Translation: CASSLARGARSTEAFF.